This TCR beta chain appears in the sequencing data of a study of blood T cell repertoires in COVID-19 (dated by TCRdb to about 2020). About the investigation overall: The collaborator samples originated in the United States, Italy and Spain and spanned the acute and convalescent phases of COVID-19. Where available, HLA class I and class II types were obtained from metadata supplied by the sample provider rather than from assay-based typing. The samples were drawn from two sources: the first 160 participants of the ongoing ImmuneRACE study, and about 1,300 subjects contributed by 6 global collaborators. The dataset comprised deeply sampled blood TCRbeta repertoires from subjects exposed to, actively infected with, or recovered from COVID-19. The sample metadata nearly always contained a de-identified subject ID, COVID-19 status, age in years and sex. The prospective study material was composed of cDNA or gDNA derived from T cells, B-cell-depleted T cells, or PBMCs. A freely available public database, intended as a resource for researchers studying the immune response to SARS-CoV-2, is where the repertoires were released.

This clone has more than one count but fewer than ten. This receptor's antigen is unknown. Base qualities are not at hand, and no much larger clone is one base apart. The CDR3 numbers 14 residues from cysteine through phenylalanine. CDR3 DNA only is kept here, 42 bases in frame from base 1. The V and J ends are trimmed by 0 bases and 3 bases, leaving 10 bases between them. According to the germline V gene, CDR1 reads SGHRS and CDR2 reads YFSETQ. In the prospective study, participants were about 18 to 100 years old, resided in about two dozen geographic areas of the United States, and were enrolled through a virtual design. To assign participants to cohorts, the prospective study relied on clinical history that participants themselves reported in a screening survey and a study questionnaire. Exposed participants were defined as having been in contact with someone with a PCR-confirmed or clinician-diagnosed COVID-19 case within 2 weeks of study entry. Mobile phlebotomists in the prospective study collected whole blood, serum and a nasopharyngeal or oropharyngeal swab from every participant. Over a roughly 2-month period, participants in the prospective study had the option of providing additional blood draws and questionnaires. Before DNA extraction, prospective study blood samples were shipped either frozen or at room temperature.

TCRbeta CDR3 regions were amplified from genomic DNA by means of the immunoSEQ Assay, a bias-controlled multiplex PCR. The authors' pipeline ran thus. The number of nucleated cells in each sample was estimated by amplification of reference gene primers within the assay. To quantify the absolute abundance of each unique TCRbeta CDR3 rearrangement, sequence reads were collapsed and filtered. For each sample, productive Simpson clonality was calculated by taking the square root of Simpson's diversity index across productive rearrangements. TCRdb took this table from immuneACCESS and kept in-frame rearrangements with V and J called. Such tables lack part of the clones; where checked against another copy, unresolved V genes explain under half of the gap, and the rest is unexplained. The DNA gave D and trimming, while V, J and clone size come from that table. Present in this sample are some 270,000 clones, about 85% of which were seen just once. Of the sample, under 7% falls within the top ten clones.

Study-wide findings and limitations: Clinical and demographic metadata were provided uncurated, with the amount varying by source and participant.

The sequence was obtained from a woman between 50 and 59 years old who had been exposed to COVID-19. Sequencing input: PBMCs or T cells enriched from blood (not recorded which). The chain is made from TRBV5-1 and TRBJ2-7; TRBD2 is perhaps the D gene, given 6 matching bases. The nucleotide sequence is given as TGCGCCAGCAGCTTGGTTGGGCGGGACTACGAGCAGTACTTC. This is translated as CASSLVGRDYEQYF. The CDR3 plus the reference TRBV5-1 and TRBJ2-7 genes for the other parts give the full variable domain: KAGVTQTPRYLIKTRGQQVTLSCSPISGHRSVSWYQQTPGQGLQFLFEYFSETQRNKGNFPGRFSGRQFSNSRSEMNVSTLELGDSALYLCASSLVGRDYEQYFGPGTRLTVT.